Below, one T cell receptor beta chain is given with its context. Its target antigen remains unknown. No base quality information exists; no much larger clone differs at one position. The data stem from a study of OX40 agonist ivuxolimab in advanced cancers. Concerning the study at large: Ivuxolimab, which targeted the costimulatory receptor OX40 (CD134), was an agonistic, fully human IgG2 monoclonal antibody. The monotherapy dose-escalation portion (N of about 50 patients) of the phase I ivuxolimab trial is reported in the paper. Three dose-escalation patients achieved partial responses, one with hepatocellular carcinoma and two with cutaneous melanoma. Intravenous ivuxolimab was administered to patients every 2 weeks at six dose levels: 0.01, 0.1, 0.3, 1.5, 3 and 10 mg/kg. Prior anti-PD-1, anti-PD-L1 or anti-CTLA-4 therapy was permitted, and 40% to 50% of dose-escalation patients had received checkpoint inhibitors. Among the roughly 54 dose-escalation patients, some 19 had hepatocellular carcinoma, around 15 melanoma, 9 renal cell carcinoma and 9 head and neck cancer. A male proportion of around 80% and a mean age of around 60 years, ranging from 23 to 79, were recorded for the dose-escalation cohort. The purpose of peripheral TCRbeta sequencing was to test whether ivuxolimab changed TCR sequence diversity and led to clonal T-cell expansion.

Findings and caveats that apply to the study as a whole: The antigen specificity of the clonally expanded peripheral T cells was not determined. In the 0.1-3.0 mg/kg groups, partial responders were among the patients with the lowest normalized peripheral clonal expansion, particularly in CD8+ T cells. Clonal expansion of both CD4+ and CD8+ blood T cells was observed from baseline to week 6 at doses 0.1 to 3.0 mg/kg. After ivuxolimab, CD8+ T cells had more expanded clones than CD4+ T cells on average. Low levels of normalized T-cell clonal expansion were also seen in some patients who did not respond.

The germline ends are 15 bases apart after V is trimmed by 6 bases and J by 7 bases. CDR1 and CDR2 are drawn from the germline V gene: MDHEN, SYDVKM. The CDR3 runs 13 residues from the cysteine to the phenylalanine. The entry retains the CDR3 DNA only, 39 bases that are in frame from base 1. Patients with autoimmune disease history or receiving systemic immunosuppression were excluded from the trial. Peripheral blood for TCR sequencing was collected from all dose cohorts at baseline, on cycle 4 day 1, and on cycle 7 day 1. Samples came from an open-label, multicenter, first-in-human phase I dose-escalation trial of ivuxolimab. Adults with locally advanced or metastatic melanoma, renal cell carcinoma, hepatocellular carcinoma or head and neck squamous cell carcinoma were enrolled in the trial. CD4+ and CD8+ T cells were sorted separately from peripheral blood before TCR sequencing. Genomic DNA was extracted from sorted cells for sequencing of the TCRbeta CDR3 region. TCRbeta CDR3 regions were sequenced using the immunoSEQ Assay. Here the immuneACCESS table is served through TCRdb, limited to in-frame sequences with V and J called. Missing clones are a known gap in these copies; in checked studies unresolved V genes cover under half, and the rest lacks a known reason. The sample records about 58,000 clones, over 70% of which are singletons. The ten largest clonotypes hold 3.5% of the sample.

Sequenced material: CD4+ or CD8+ T cells sorted from blood, taken in a trial of the OX40 agonist ivuxolimab. This receptor was identified in an adult with an advanced solid tumor such as melanoma, head and neck, liver or kidney cancer. The V gene is TRBV28 and the J gene is TRBJ1-1, with TRBD1 tentatively as D gene (5 bases match). The nucleotide sequence reads TGTGCCAGCAGACTTCCTGGACACCGTGAAGCTTTCTTT. It translates to CASRLPGHREAFF.